This T cell receptor beta chain came from a study of T cell repertoires in cytomegalovirus infection. V was pared by 4 bases and J by 8 bases, with 7 bases of the junction left unmatched. The CDR3 is 15 amino acids. Per the germline V gene, CDR1 is MGHDK and CDR2 is SYGVNS. Each CDR3 protein is one row after TCRdb ran MiXCR on the reads. Of roughly 500,000 distinct CDR3 sequences listed, around 30% are singletons. Concerning this clonotype itself: Its antigen is unidentified.

The TCR was taken from a human donor in good health (CMV status not recorded). Some clones in this sample may be carry-over from other donors' samples. The chain combines TRBV25-1 with TRBJ2-1; 11 bases match TRBD2. Sequenced here: cultured PBMCs, sampled from culture after CMV antigen stimulation. The CDR3 nucleotides read TGTGCCAGCAGTGCGACTAGCGGGAAGGGGCATGAGCAGTTCTTC. Protein product: CASSATSGKGHEQFF.